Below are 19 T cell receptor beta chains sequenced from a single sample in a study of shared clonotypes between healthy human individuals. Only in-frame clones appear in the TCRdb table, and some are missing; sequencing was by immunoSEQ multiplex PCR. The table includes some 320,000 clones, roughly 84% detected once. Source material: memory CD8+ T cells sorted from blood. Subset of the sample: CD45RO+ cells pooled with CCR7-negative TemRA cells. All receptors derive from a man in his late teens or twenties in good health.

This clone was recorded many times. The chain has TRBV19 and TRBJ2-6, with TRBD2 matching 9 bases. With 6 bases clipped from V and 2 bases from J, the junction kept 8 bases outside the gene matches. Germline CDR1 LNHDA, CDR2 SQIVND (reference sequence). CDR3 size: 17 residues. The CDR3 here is CASSDSGRWAGANVLTF. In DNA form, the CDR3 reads TGTGCCAGTAGCGATAGCGGGAGATGGGCTGGGGCCAACGTCCTGACTTTC.

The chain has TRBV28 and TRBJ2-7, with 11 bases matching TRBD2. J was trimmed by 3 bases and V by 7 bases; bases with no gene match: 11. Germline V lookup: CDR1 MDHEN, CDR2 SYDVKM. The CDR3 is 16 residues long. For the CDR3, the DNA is TGTGCCAGCACCGTCCTCCCTAGCGGGGGGCTCTACGAGCAGTACTTC. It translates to CASTVLPSGGLYEQYF.

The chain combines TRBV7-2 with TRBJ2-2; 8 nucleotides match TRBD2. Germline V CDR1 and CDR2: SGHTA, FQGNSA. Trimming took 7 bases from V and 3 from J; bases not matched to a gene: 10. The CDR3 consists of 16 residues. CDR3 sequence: CASNEWTSLYTGELFF. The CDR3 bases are TGTGCCAGCAACGAGTGGACTAGCCTATACACCGGGGAGCTGTTTTTT.

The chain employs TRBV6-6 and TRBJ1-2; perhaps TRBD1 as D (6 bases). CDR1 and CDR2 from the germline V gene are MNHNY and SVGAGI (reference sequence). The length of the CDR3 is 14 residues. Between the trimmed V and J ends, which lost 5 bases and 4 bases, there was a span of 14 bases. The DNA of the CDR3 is TGTGCCAGCAGTGACTACGACAGGCCCTATGGCTACACCTTC. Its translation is CASSDYDRPYGYTF.

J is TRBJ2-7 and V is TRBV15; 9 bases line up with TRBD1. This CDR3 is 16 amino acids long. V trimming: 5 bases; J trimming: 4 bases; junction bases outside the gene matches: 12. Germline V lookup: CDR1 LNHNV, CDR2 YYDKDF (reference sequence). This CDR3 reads CATSPNPRQGGYEQYF. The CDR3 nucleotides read TGTGCCACCAGCCCCAACCCAAGACAGGGGGGATACGAGCAGTACTTC. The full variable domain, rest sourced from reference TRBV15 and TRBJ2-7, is DAMVIQNPRYQVTQFGKPVTLSCSQTLNHNVMYWYQQKSSQAPKLLFHYYDKDFNNEADTPDNFQSRRPNTSFCFLDIRSPGLGDTAMYLCATSPNPRQGGYEQYFGPGTRLTVT.

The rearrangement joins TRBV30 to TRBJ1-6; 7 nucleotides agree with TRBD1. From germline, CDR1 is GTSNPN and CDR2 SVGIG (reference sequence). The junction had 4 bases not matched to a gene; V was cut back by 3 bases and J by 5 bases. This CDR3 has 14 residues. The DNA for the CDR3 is TGTGCCTGGAGCCGGGACAGTAATAATTCACCCCTCCACTTT. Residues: CAWSRDSNNSPLHF.

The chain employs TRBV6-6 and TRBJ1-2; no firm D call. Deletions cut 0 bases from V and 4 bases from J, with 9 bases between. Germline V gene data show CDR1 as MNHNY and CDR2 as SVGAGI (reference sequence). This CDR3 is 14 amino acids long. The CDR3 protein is CASSYSEVPYGYTF. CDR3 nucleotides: TGTGCCAGCAGTTACTCCGAGGTGCCCTATGGCTACACCTTC.

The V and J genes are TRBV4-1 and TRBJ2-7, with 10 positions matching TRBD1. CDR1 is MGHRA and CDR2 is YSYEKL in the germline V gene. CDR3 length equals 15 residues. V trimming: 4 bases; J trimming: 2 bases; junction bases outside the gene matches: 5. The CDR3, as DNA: TGCGCCAGCAGCCCAGTGACAGGGGGCCCCTACGAGCAGTACTTC. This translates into CASSPVTGGPYEQYF.

This CDR3 reads CASSLSGTGGDVILSEKLFF. The DNA of the CDR3 is TGTGCCAGCAGTCTCTCTGGGACAGGGGGCGACGTTATATTGAGTGAAAAACTGTTTTTT. V and J are TRBV28 and TRBJ1-4, with 12 bases that match TRBD1. The CDR3 sequence is 20 residues long. Trimming removed 5 bases from V and 7 bases from J; junction bases left unmatched: 20. Germline assignment: CDR1 MDHEN and CDR2 SYDVKM.

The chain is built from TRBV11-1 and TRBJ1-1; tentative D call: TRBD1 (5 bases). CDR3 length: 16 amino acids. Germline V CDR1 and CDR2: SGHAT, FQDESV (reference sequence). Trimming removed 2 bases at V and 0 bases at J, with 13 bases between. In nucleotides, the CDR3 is TGTGCCAGCAGCTTACTGTTTGGGACTGTGAACACTGAAGCTTTCTTT. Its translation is CASSLLFGTVNTEAFF.

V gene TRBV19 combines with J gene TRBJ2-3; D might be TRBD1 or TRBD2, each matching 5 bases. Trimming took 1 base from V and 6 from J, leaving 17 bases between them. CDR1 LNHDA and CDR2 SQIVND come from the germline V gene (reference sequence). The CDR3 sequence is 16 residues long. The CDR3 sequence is CASSIVGGESTDTQYF. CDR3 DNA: TGTGCCAGTAGTATAGTTGGGGGAGAGTCCACGGATACGCAGTATTTT.

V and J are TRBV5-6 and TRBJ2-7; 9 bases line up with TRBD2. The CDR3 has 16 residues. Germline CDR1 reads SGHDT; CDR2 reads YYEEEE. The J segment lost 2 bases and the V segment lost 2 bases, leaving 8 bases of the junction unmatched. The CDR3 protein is CASSLAGGLSTYEQYF. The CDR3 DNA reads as TGTGCCAGCAGCTTAGCGGGAGGCCTGTCGACCTACGAGCAGTACTTC.

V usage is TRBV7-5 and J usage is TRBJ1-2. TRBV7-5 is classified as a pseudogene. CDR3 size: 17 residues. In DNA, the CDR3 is TGTGCCAGAAGCCCCCCCACTAGGGAGACTCCCCCGAATGGCTACACCTTC. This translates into CARSPPTRETPPNGYTF.

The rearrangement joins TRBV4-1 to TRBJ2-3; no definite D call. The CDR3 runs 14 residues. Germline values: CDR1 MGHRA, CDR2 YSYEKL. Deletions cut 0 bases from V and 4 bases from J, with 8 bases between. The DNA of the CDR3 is TGCGCCAGCAGCCAAGAGAGACCCCCAGATACGCAGTATTTT. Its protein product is CASSQERPPDTQYF.

In nucleotides, the CDR3 is TGTGCCAGCAGCTTAGACGGAGCGGGGAGCTCCTACGAGCAGTACTTC. This sequence encodes CASSLDGAGSSYEQYF. V and J are TRBV5-6 and TRBJ2-7; 7 bases line up with TRBD2. Trimming removed 2 bases from V and 0 bases from J; junction bases left unmatched: 8. This CDR3 contains 16 residues. In germline, CDR1 is SGHDT, CDR2 YYEEEE. Full variable domain (outside the CDR3, taken from reference TRBV5-6 and TRBJ2-7): DAGVTQSPTHLIKTRGQQVTLRCSPKSGHDTVSWYQQALGQGPQFIFQYYEEEERQRGNFPDRFSGHQFPNYSSELNVNALLLGDSALYLCASSLDGAGSSYEQYFGPGTRLTVT.

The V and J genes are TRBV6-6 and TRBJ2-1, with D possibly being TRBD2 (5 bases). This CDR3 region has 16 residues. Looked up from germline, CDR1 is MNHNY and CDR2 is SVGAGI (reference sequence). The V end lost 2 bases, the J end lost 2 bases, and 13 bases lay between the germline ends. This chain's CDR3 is CASSYNLAEPYNEQFF. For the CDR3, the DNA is TGTGCCAGCAGTTACAATCTAGCAGAGCCCTACAATGAGCAGTTCTTC.

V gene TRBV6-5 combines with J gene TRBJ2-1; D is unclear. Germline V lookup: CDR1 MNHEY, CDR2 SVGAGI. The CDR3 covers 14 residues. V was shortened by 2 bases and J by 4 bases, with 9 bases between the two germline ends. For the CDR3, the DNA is TGTGCCAGCAGTTACGCTAGTAAATACAATGAGCAGTTCTTC. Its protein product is CASSYASKYNEQFF.

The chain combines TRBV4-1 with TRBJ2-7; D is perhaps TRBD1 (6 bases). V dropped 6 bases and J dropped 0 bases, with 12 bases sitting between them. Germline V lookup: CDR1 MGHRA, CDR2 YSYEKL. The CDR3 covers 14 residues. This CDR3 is CASSLRDTSYEQYF. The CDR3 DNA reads TGCGCCAGCAGTCTCCGGGACACCTCCTACGAGCAGTACTTC.

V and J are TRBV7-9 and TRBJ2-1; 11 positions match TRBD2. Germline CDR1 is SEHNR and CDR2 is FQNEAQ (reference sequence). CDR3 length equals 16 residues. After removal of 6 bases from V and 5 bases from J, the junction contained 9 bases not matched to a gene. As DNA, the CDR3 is TGTGCCAGCAGAAGAACCGGGACTAGCGGACACAATGAGCAGTTCTTC. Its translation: CASRRTGTSGHNEQFF.